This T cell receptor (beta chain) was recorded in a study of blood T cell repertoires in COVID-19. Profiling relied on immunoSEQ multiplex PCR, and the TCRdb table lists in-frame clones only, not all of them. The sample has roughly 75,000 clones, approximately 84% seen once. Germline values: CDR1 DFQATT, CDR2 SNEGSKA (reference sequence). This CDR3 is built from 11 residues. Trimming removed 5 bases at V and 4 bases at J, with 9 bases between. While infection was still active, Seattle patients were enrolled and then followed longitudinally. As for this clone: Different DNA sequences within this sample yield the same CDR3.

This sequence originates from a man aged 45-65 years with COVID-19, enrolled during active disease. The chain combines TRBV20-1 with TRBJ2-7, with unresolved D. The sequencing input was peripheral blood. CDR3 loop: CSAPLRYEQYF. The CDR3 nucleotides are TGCAGTGCTCCTCTCAGGTACGAGCAGTACTTC.